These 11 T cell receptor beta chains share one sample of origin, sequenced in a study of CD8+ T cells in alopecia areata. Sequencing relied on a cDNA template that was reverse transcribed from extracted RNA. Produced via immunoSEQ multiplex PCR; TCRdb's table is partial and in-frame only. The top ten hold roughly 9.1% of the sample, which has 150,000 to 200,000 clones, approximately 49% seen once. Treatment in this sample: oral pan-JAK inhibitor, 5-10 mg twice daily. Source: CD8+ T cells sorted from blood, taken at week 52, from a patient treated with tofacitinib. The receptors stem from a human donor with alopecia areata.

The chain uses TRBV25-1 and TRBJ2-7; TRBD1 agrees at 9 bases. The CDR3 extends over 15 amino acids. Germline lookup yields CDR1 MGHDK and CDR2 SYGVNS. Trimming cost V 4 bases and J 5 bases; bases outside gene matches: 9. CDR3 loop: CASSALDRGVHEQYF. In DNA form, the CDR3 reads TGTGCCAGCAGTGCCTTGGACAGGGGAGTACACGAGCAGTACTTC.

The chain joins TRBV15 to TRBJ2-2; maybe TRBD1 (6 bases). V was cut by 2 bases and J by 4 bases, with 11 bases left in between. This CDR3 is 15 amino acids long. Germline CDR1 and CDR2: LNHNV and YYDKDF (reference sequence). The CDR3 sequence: CATSRSDRSTGELFF. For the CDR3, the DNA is TGTGCCACCAGCAGATCCGACAGGAGCACCGGGGAGCTGTTTTTT.

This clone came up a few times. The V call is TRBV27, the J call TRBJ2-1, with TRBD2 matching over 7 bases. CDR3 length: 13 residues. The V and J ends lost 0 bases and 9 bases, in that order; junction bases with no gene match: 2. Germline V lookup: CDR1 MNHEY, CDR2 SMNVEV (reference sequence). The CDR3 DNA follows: TGTGCCAGCAGTTTATCAAAGCGGGGTGAGCAGTTCTTC. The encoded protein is CASSLSKRGEQFF.

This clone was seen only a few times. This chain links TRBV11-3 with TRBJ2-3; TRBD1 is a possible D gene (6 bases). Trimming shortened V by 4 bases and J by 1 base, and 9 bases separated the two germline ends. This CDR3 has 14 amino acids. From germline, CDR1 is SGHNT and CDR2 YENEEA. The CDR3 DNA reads TGTGCCAGCAGCTGGGGGCGCGGCACAGATACGCAGTATTTT. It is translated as CASSWGRGTDTQYF.

CDR3 DNA: TGTGCCAGCAGTCTGGGACCTCCACACGAGCAGTACTTC. It yields the protein CASSLGPPHEQYF. The genes are TRBV6-1 and TRBJ2-7, with D perhaps matching TRBD1 or TRBD2 (5 bases each). With 5 bases removed from V and 5 bases from J, the gap between germline ends came to 13 bases. The length of the CDR3 is 13 residues. Germline V lookup: CDR1 MNHNS, CDR2 SASEGT.

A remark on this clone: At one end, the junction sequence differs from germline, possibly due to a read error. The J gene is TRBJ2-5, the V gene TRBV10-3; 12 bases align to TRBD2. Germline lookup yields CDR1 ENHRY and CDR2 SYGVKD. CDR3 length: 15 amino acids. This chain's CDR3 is CASSEASGGAETQYF. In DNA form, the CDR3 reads TGTGCCAGCAGTGAAGCTAGCGGGGGGGCCGAGACCCAGTACTTC.

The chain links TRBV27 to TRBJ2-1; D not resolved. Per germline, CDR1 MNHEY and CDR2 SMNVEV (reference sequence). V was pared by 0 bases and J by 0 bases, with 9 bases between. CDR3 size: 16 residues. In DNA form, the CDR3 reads TGTGCCAGCAGTTTATCGCCAGGTGCCTCCTACAATGAGCAGTTCTTC. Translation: CASSLSPGASYNEQFF.

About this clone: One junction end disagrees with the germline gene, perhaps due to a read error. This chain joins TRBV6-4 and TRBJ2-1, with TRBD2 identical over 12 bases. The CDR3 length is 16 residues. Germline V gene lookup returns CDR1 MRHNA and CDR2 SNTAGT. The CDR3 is CAISDGLAGGDNEQFF. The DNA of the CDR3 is TGTGCCATCAGTGACGGGCTAGCGGGGGGGGACAATGAGCAGTTCTTC.

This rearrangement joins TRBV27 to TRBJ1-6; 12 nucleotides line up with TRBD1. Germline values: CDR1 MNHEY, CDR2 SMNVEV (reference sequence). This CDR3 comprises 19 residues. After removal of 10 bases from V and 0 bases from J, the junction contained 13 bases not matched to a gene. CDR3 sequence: CATRPGTGGSGSYNSPLHF. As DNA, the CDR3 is TGTGCCACCAGACCGGGGACAGGGGGCTCGGGCTCCTATAATTCACCCCTCCACTTT.

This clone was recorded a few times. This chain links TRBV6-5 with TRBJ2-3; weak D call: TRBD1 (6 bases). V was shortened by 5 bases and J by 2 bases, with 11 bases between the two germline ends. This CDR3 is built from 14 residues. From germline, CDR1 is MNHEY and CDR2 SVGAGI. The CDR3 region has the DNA TGTGCCAGCAGTGTTCGGGACACCACAGATACGCAGTATTTT. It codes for CASSVRDTTDTQYF.

The CDR3: CASSLTGPSPLHF. For the CDR3, the DNA is TGTGCCAGCAGTTTAACGGGACCGTCACCCCTCCACTTT. J is TRBJ1-6 and V is TRBV27, with a possible D match to TRBD1 (5 bases). There are 13 residues in the CDR3. The germline V and J ends were trimmed by 2 bases and 10 bases, with 9 bases remaining between them. Germline-derived CDR1 and CDR2 are MNHEY and SMNVEV (reference sequence).